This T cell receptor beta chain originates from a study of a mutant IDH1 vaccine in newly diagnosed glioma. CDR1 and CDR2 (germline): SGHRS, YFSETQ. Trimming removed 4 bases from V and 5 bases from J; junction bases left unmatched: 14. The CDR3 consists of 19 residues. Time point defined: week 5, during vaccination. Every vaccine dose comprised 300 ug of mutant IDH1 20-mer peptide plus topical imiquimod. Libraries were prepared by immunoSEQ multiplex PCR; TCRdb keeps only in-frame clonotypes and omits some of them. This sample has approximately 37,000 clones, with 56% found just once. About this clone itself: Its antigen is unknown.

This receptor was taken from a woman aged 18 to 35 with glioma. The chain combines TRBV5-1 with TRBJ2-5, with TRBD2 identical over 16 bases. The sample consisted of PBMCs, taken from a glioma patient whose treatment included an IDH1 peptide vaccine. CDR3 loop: CASSHPTGTSGGAWETQYF. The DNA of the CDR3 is TGCGCCAGCAGCCATCCAACCGGGACTAGCGGGGGGGCCTGGGAGACCCAGTACTTC.